Each of the 19 T cell receptor beta chains below was sequenced from the same sample in a study of Graves' ophthalmopathy and Graves' hyperthyroidism. As the template, RNA transcripts were used to amplify TCR beta CDR3 regions. RT-PCR was first run with HTBI primers, then multiplex PCR in a second round. One entry per CDR3 protein, called by TCRdb with MiXCR from the multiplex PCR reads. The data show some 1.1 million distinct CDR3 sequences, with about 38% seen just once and around 10% held by the top ten. Material: peripheral blood or thyroid tissue (not recorded which). The receptors were gathered from an adult man with Graves' hyperthyroidism.

With regard to this clonotype: A much more abundant neighbour one base away suggests this may be a read error. This sequence joins TRBV7-9 and TRBJ2-5, with 10 bases lining up with TRBD2. The CDR3 totals 18 residues. Germline assignment: CDR1 SEHNR and CDR2 FQNEAQ (reference sequence). The DNA for the CDR3 is TGTGCCAGCAGCCCAAGGGGAGGGCTAGCGGGGGCCCAAGGGACCCAGTACTTC. Encoded protein: CASSPRGGLAGAQGTQYF.

The chain is built from TRBV3-2 and TRBJ1-2; no DNA check was done on the table's D call, TRBD1. TRBV3-2 is termed a pseudogene. CDR3 length: 15 residues. CDR3 in amino acids: CASSQVLQGFGGYTF. The CDR3, as DNA: TGTGCCAGCAGCCAAGTCTTACAGGGGTTTGGTGGCTACACCTTC.

The chain combines TRBV10-2 with TRBJ2-2, with 9 positions matching TRBD1. Germline V gene sequence: CDR1 WSHSY, CDR2 SAAADI. This CDR3 spans 16 amino acids. Trimming removed 6 bases from V and 0 bases from J; junction bases left unmatched: 5. In DNA form, the CDR3 reads TGCGCCAGCAGGGGACAGGGAGAGGCGAACACCGGGGAGCTGTTTTTT. Encoded protein: CASRGQGEANTGELFF.

V usage is TRBV10-3 and J usage is TRBJ2-6, with 7 positions matching TRBD2. CDR1 and CDR2 from the germline V gene are ENHRY and SYGVKD. The CDR3 totals 18 residues. Trimming cost V 3 bases and J 1 base; bases outside gene matches: 9. The CDR3 reads CAISDGGGVGSGANVLTF. DNA of the CDR3: TGTGCCATCAGTGATGGGGGAGGGGTAGGGTCTGGGGCCAACGTCCTGACTTTC.

Many counts were recorded for this clonotype. The chain joins TRBV20-1 to TRBJ1-1; TRBD1 agrees at 8 bases. V trimming: 5 bases; J trimming: 1 base; junction bases outside the gene matches: 3. The CDR3 consists of 13 residues. Germline values: CDR1 DFQATT, CDR2 SNEGSKA (reference sequence). In DNA form, the CDR3 reads TGCAGTGCTCCAGGGGGCTGGAACACTGAAGCTTTCTTT. Its translation: CSAPGGWNTEAFF.

This clonotype was picked up many times. The chain is built from TRBV9 and TRBJ1-5; D possibly corresponds to TRBD1 (5 bases). Germline CDR1 reads SGDLS; CDR2 reads YYNGEE. This CDR3 comprises 15 residues. Trimming shortened V by 0 bases and J by 2 bases, and 9 bases separated the two germline ends. The CDR3 nucleotides read TGTGCCAGCAGCGTAGGGGGGAATGGCAATCAGCCCCAGCATTTT. Amino acids: CASSVGGNGNQPQHF.

This clonotype was picked up many times. The chain carries TRBV5-1 and TRBJ1-1, with no clear D. Germline CDR1 and CDR2: SGHRS and YFSETQ. Trimming stripped 2 bases from V and 1 base from J, with 9 bases between. The CDR3 consists of 14 residues. The CDR3 nucleotides are TGCGCCAGCAGCTTTTCGGCGACGAACACTGAAGCTTTCTTT. It codes for CASSFSATNTEAFF.

This clonotype was observed a few times. The rearrangement uses TRBV10-3 and TRBJ1-2; no reliable D call. Trimming shortened V by 6 bases and J by 8 bases, and 10 bases separated the two germline ends. This CDR3 is built from 11 residues. In germline, CDR1 is ENHRY, CDR2 SYGVKD. The CDR3: CAIRGNPGYTF. The CDR3 coding sequence is TGTGCCATCAGAGGGAATCCCGGCTACACCTTC.

This clonotype was counted ten times or more. This chain connects TRBV6-2 or TRBV6-3 to TRBJ2-5; 7 bases are a match to TRBD1. This CDR3 is 14 amino acids long. The germline V gene has CDR1 MNHEY and CDR2 SVGEGT. After removal of 1 base from V and 11 bases from J, the junction contained 10 bases not matched to a gene. CDR3 loop: CASSYLEPRQGQYF. The CDR3 DNA sequence: TGTGCCAGCAGTTACTTAGAACCTCGACAGGGACAGTACTTC.

This clonotype was recorded many times. This sequence joins TRBV5-1 and TRBJ1-1, with 8 bases identical to TRBD1. Germline lookup yields CDR1 SGHRS and CDR2 YFSETQ. V lost 4 bases, J lost 1 base, and 6 bases stayed unmatched. The CDR3 consists of 15 residues. CDR3 nucleotide sequence: TGCGCCAGCAGCGCCAGACAGGGGTCGAACACTGAAGCTTTCTTT. Translation: CASSARQGSNTEAFF.

In its sample, this clonotype was seen many times. The junction departs from germline at one end; a sequencing error may be responsible. The chain employs TRBV10-3 and TRBJ1-5; D possibly corresponds to TRBD1 (5 bases). The CDR3 sequence is 13 residues long. Germline V lookup: CDR1 ENHRY, CDR2 SYGVKD. In nucleotides, the CDR3 is TGTGCCAGCAGTGTGTCGGGACTGCAGCCCCAGCATTTT. Protein product: CASSVSGLQPQHF.

The chain employs TRBV27 and TRBJ2-2; D is unclear. This CDR3 is built from 14 residues. Germline V lookup: CDR1 MNHEY, CDR2 SMNVEV (reference sequence). V was shortened by 3 bases and J by 3 bases, with 8 bases between the two germline ends. As DNA, the CDR3 is TGTGCCAGCAGTTTGCTACGTGACACCGGGGAGCTGTTTTTT. Translated: CASSLLRDTGELFF.

Many counts were recorded for this clonotype. The genes are TRBV5-1 and TRBJ2-5; D ambiguous. V was trimmed by 1 base and J by 5 bases, leaving 12 bases between them. This CDR3 is 14 amino acids long. Germline loops: CDR1 SGHRS, CDR2 YFSETQ. The CDR3, as DNA: TGCGCCAGCAGCTTGCCGGGCAGGTCTGAGACCCAGTACTTC. Amino acids: CASSLPGRSETQYF.

The rearrangement joins TRBV29-1 to TRBJ2-7, with D perhaps matching TRBD2 (6 bases). This CDR3 contains 13 residues. The V end was cut by 3 bases, the J end by 2 bases, with 11 bases between. Germline-derived CDR1 and CDR2 are SQVTM and ANQGSEA. The CDR3 sequence is CSVESGETYEQYF. The CDR3 bases are TGCAGCGTTGAGTCGGGGGAGACCTACGAGCAGTACTTC.

This clonotype was detected many times. The J gene is TRBJ2-2, the V gene TRBV10-2; the D call may be TRBD1 or TRBD2 (5 bases each). The V and J ends lost 7 bases and 7 bases respectively, with 19 bases between them. Germline CDR1 reads WSHSY; CDR2 reads SAAADI. There are 15 residues in the CDR3. The CDR3: CASTEGVRGRGELFF. DNA for the CDR3: TGCGCCAGCACCGAGGGTGTAAGGGGTCGCGGGGAGCTGTTTTTT.

This clonotype has a count of ten or more. CDR3 loop: CATSRNLGVNSKGSNQPQHF. DNA of the CDR3: TGTGCCACCAGCAGAAATTTGGGAGTTAACTCCAAGGGGAGCAATCAGCCCCAGCATTTT. The gene calls are TRBV15 and TRBJ1-5; weak D call: TRBD1 (5 bases). Germline V gives CDR1 LNHNV, CDR2 YYDKDF (reference sequence). Trimming removed 2 bases at V and 1 base at J, with 24 bases between. This CDR3 is 20 amino acids long.

This chain joins TRBV7-9 and TRBJ1-6; no clear D. Trimming pared 1 base from V and 7 bases from J, leaving 8 bases between. This CDR3 is 14 amino acids long. Per the germline V gene, CDR1 is SEHNR and CDR2 is FQNEAQ (reference sequence). CDR3: CASSLDSPNSPLHF. DNA for the CDR3: TGTGCCAGCAGCTTAGACAGCCCGAATTCACCCCTCCACTTT.

A few counts support this clonotype. The junction departs from the called germline gene at one end, perhaps through a read error. The V call is TRBV28, the J call TRBJ2-7; D perhaps matches TRBD1 (6 bases). The CDR3 loop spans 12 amino acids. The V gene's germline CDR1 is MDHEN and CDR2 SYDVKM. CDR3 residues: CASKGVRVSCVF. The CDR3 DNA sequence: TGTGCCAGCAAGGGGGTCCGGGTTTCGTGTGTCTTC.

This clonotype showed up just a few times. V and J are TRBV20-1 and TRBJ1-5, with D possibly matching TRBD1 (6 bases). The CDR3 spans 15 residues. CDR1 DFQATT and CDR2 SNEGSKA come from the germline V gene (reference sequence). V lost 4 bases and J 3 bases, leaving 16 bases between the germline ends. The CDR3: CSATRGGTHNQPQHF. The CDR3 DNA reads as TGCAGTGCTACACGTGGCGGGACACACAATCAGCCCCAGCATTTT.